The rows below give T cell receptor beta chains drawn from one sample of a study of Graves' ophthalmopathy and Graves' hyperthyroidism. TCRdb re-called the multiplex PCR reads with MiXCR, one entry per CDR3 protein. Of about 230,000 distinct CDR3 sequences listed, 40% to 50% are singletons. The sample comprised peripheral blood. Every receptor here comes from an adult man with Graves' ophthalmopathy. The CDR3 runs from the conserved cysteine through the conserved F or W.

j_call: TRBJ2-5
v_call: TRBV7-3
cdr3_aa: CASSLIGRTGGIEETQYF

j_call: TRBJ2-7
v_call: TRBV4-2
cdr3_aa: CASSRRTGTASYEQYF

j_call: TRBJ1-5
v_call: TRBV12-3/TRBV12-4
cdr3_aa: CASTADPHQPQHF

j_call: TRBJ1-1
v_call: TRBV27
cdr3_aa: CASSLSAGGTEAFF

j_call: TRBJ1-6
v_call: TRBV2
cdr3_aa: CASSSQVANSPPHF

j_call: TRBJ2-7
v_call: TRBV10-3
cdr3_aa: CATEGLAGTDTQYF

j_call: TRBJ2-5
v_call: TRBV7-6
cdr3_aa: CASSLSGYQETQYF

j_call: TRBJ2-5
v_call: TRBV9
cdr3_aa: CASSVVPGQGRETQYF

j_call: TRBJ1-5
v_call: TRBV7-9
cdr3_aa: CASSLAAGTSNQPQHF

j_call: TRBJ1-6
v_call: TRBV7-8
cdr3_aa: CASSLVGGNDSPLHF

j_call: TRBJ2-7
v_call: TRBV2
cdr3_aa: CASSEGSYEQYF

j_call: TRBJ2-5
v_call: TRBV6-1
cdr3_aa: CASSEPAETQYF

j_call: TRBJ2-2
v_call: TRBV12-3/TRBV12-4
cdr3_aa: CASGAQNTGELFF

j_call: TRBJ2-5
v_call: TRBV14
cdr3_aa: CASSQEGTGGWETQYF

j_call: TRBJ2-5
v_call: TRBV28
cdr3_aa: CASSYGPLGTQYF

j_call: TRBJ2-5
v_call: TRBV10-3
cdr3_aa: CAISGGRQETQYF

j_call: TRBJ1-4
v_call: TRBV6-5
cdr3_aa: CASSPVGGNEKLFF

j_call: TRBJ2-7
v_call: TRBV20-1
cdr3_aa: CSAAPGTTYEQYF

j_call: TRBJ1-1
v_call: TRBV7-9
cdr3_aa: CASSPGNTEALF

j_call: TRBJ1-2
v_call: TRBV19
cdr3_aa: CASMGQGANYGYTF

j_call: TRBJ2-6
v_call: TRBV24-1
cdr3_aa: CATSQGSSGANVLTF

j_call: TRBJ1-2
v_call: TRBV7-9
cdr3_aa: CASSLVGAYGYTF

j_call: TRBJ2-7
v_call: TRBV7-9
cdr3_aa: CASSPQTGSYEQYF

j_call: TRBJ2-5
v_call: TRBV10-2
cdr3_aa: CASTLAGGAETQYF

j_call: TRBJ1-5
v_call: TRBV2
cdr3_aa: CASLLARGRGNQPQHF

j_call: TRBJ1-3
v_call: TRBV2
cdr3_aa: CASRPDKGISGNTIYF

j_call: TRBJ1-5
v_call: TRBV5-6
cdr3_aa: CASSLALQGLLQPQHF

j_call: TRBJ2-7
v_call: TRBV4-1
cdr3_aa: CASSHRPETANYEQYF

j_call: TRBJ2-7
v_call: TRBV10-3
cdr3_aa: CARVEGAYEQYF

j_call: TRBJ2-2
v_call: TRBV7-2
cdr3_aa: CASSLARDTGELFF

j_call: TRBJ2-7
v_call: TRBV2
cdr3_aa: CASRYRAVNYEQYF

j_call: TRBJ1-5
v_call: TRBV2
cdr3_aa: CASSETAGSNQPQHF

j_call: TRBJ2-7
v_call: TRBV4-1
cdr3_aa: CASSLIFGKQYF

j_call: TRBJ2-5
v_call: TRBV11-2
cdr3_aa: CASSSLSSQRETQYF

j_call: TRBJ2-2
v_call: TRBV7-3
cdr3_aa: CASSHTRVQRNTGELFF